The 22 T cell receptor beta chains below were found in one sample sequenced in a study of vaccination effects on CD4 cells after COVID-19. No antigen has been identified for these receptors. The assay was immunoSEQ multiplex PCR, and TCRdb's table has in-frame clones only and misses some. The sample has tens of thousands of clones, just under 75% seen once. Antigen-specific CD4+ T cells expanded by the ViraFEST assay with viral peptide pools were then sequenced. Once cultured for about 9 days, the cells underwent separation to obtain CD4+ T cells. Each vaccine recipient was nucleocapsid antibody negative and had no prior SARS-CoV-2 infection. The sequences come from CD4+ T cells from PBMCs cultured with SARS-CoV-2 spike peptides, collected before COVID-19 vaccination. Every receptor here comes from a human donor who received a COVID-19 vaccine.

V and J are TRBV4-1 and TRBJ2-5; D uncertain. V was shortened by 3 bases and J by 2 bases, with 1 base between the two germline ends. The CDR3 runs 11 residues. CDR1 and CDR2 (germline): MGHRA, YSYEKL. The DNA of the CDR3 is TGCGCCAGCAGCCATCAAGAGACCCAGTACTTC. This sequence encodes CASSHQETQYF.

The CDR3 region has the DNA TGTGCCAGCAGCTTATTTTCGCGACAGGCGGAGGGCTACACCTTC. Encoded protein: CASSLFSRQAEGYTF. This sequence joins TRBV7-6 and TRBJ1-2, with D tentatively TRBD1 (6 bases). Trimming left V 2 bases short and J 8 bases short, with 18 bases between. In germline, CDR1 is SGHVS, CDR2 FNYEAQ. CDR3 length: 15 amino acids.

This chain joins TRBV4-1 and TRBJ1-6, with D hard to call. Germline CDR1 MGHRA, CDR2 YSYEKL. V shed 1 base and J shed 3 bases, with 10 bases lying between them. The CDR3 has 16 amino acids. The CDR3 region is CASSQGMVNYNSPLHF. The CDR3 region has the DNA TGCGCCAGCAGCCAAGGCATGGTCAACTATAATTCACCCCTCCACTTT.

This clone was seen only a few times. V is TRBV19 and J is TRBJ2-2; possibly TRBD1 or TRBD2 for D (5 bases each). This CDR3 spans 16 amino acids. V lost 3 bases and J lost 4, with 15 bases in between. Germline V CDR1 and CDR2: LNHDA, SQIVND (reference sequence). This CDR3 is CASSIYAGSGTGELFF. CDR3 nucleotides: TGTGCCAGTAGTATTTATGCAGGGAGCGGCACCGGGGAGCTGTTTTTT.

This clone was counted a single time. The J gene is TRBJ1-5, the V gene TRBV7-9; 7 bases line up with TRBD1. Germline assignment: CDR1 SEHNR and CDR2 FQNEAQ (reference sequence). The J segment lost 7 bases and the V segment lost 3 bases, leaving 12 bases of the junction unmatched. The CDR3 runs 16 residues. This CDR3 is CASSLSALGGRQPQHF. Written as DNA, the CDR3 is TGTGCCAGCAGCTTGAGCGCCCTAGGGGGCAGGCAGCCCCAGCATTTT.

This clone has only one observation. This chain joins TRBV23-1 and TRBJ2-2; 9 nucleotides line up with TRBD1. TRBV23-1 belongs to the ORF category, with a function that is uncertain. V lost 1 base to trimming and J lost 3 bases; unmatched junction nucleotides: 6. The CDR3 consists of 17 residues. CDR3 in amino acids: CASSQWDGTGYTGELFF. The DNA of the CDR3 is TGCGCCAGCAGTCAATGGGACGGGACAGGGTACACCGGGGAGCTGTTTTTT.

This clone was observed a few times. V gene TRBV10-1 combines with J gene TRBJ2-7; TRBD1 aligns across 10 bases. Unmatched junction bases numbered 4, after V lost 0 bases and J lost 5 bases. Germline CDR1 reads WNHNN; CDR2 reads SYGVQD (reference sequence). The CDR3 runs 15 residues. CDR3 sequence: CASSESGTGVNEQYF. CDR3 bases: TGCGCCAGCAGTGAGTCAGGGACAGGGGTCAACGAGCAGTACTTC.

The V call is TRBV4-2, the J call TRBJ2-5; TRBD1 is a possible D gene (5 bases). Germline V gene data show CDR1 as LGHNA and CDR2 as YNFKEQ. Deletions cut 2 bases from V and 0 bases from J, with 13 bases between. This CDR3 contains 16 residues. The CDR3 DNA sequence: TGTGCCAGCAGCCAATGGTGGGGCCCGTACCAAGAGACCCAGTACTTC. Its protein product is CASSQWWGPYQETQYF.

V is TRBV2 and J is TRBJ2-1; D remains ambiguous. CDR1 is SNHLY, CDR2 FYNNEI, per germline. This CDR3 contains 11 residues. Deletions cut 2 bases from V and 8 bases from J, with 4 bases between. The CDR3 bases are TGTGCCAGCAGTGAATTGGATGAGCAGTTCTTC. Translating it yields CASSELDEQFF.

The CDR3 sequence: CASSLTETQYF. In nucleotides, the CDR3 is TGTGCCAGCAGTTTGACGGAGACCCAGTACTTC. The chain uses TRBV12-3 or TRBV12-4 and TRBJ2-5; unclear D gene. V gave up 3 bases and J gave up 5 bases, with 4 bases separating them. The CDR3 has 11 residues.

The chain recombines TRBV5-1 with TRBJ2-5, with 7 bases fitting TRBD1. Germline CDR1 is SGHRS and CDR2 is YFSETQ. Trimming removed 4 bases from V and 2 bases from J; junction bases left unmatched: 8. The CDR3 contains 15 residues. In DNA, the CDR3 is TGCGCCAGCAGCCAGATCTGGACAGGACAAGAGACCCAGTACTTC. It yields the protein CASSQIWTGQETQYF.

The CDR3 DNA sequence: TGTGCCAGTAGTTCACAGGGAGGCACAGATACGCAGTATTTT. Its protein is CASSSQGGTDTQYF. The chain combines TRBV19 with TRBJ2-3; TRBD1 might be the D (6 bases). This CDR3 region has 14 residues. Trimming removed 5 bases from V and 1 base from J, with 10 bases in between. CDR1 LNHDA and CDR2 SQIVND come from the germline V gene (reference sequence).

The chain links TRBV19 to TRBJ2-3; D not resolved. Germline-derived CDR1 and CDR2 are LNHDA and SQIVND (reference sequence). CDR3 length equals 15 residues. Deletions cut 0 bases from V and 0 bases from J, with 7 bases between. CDR3 region: CASSIDGVSTDTQYF. CDR3 DNA: TGTGCCAGTAGTATAGATGGGGTTAGCACAGATACGCAGTATTTT. Full variable domain (rest looked up from reference TRBV19 and TRBJ2-3): DGGITQSPKYLFRKEGQNVTLSCEQNLNHDAMYWYRQDPGQGLRLIYYSQIVNDFQKGDIAEGYSVSREKKESFPLTVTSAQKNPTAFYLCASSIDGVSTDTQYFGPGTRLTVL.

V and J are TRBV7-6 and TRBJ2-2; the D gene is possibly TRBD1 (5 bases). Germline V gene sequence: CDR1 SGHVS, CDR2 FNYEAQ. Trimming stripped 4 bases from V and 1 base from J, with 19 bases between. The CDR3 is 18 residues long. This CDR3 is CASSSYVTGSLNTGELFF. CDR3 sequence (DNA): TGTGCCAGCAGCTCTTACGTCACAGGTTCCTTGAACACCGGGGAGCTGTTTTTT.

This rearrangement joins TRBV5-1 to TRBJ2-3, with D possibly being TRBD2 (6 bases). The CDR3 sequence is 15 residues long. Germline CDR1 SGHRS, CDR2 YFSETQ. With 4 bases removed from V and 0 bases from J, the gap between germline ends came to 12 bases. CDR3 sequence reads: CASSRRSGSTDTQYF. As DNA, the CDR3 is TGCGCCAGCAGCCGCCGCAGCGGGAGCACAGATACGCAGTATTTT.

This clone has a single count. The gene calls are TRBV5-6 and TRBJ2-1; TRBD2 matches 11 bases. The germline V gene encodes CDR1 SGHDT and CDR2 YYEEEE. This CDR3 spans 15 amino acids. J was trimmed by 15 bases and V by 0 bases; bases with no gene match: 11. The CDR3 DNA reads as TGTGCCAGCAGCTTGGCACTAGCGGGAGTCCCAGGGAGGTTCTTC. Protein sequence: CASSLALAGVPGRFF.

The V gene is TRBV6-5, the J gene TRBJ2-3; D possibly corresponds to TRBD1 (6 bases). CDR1 and CDR2 (germline): MNHEY, SVGAGI. Trimming took off 6 bases at V and 0 bases at J, with 10 bases between the two ends. CDR3 length equals 14 residues. CDR3: CASSTRGSTDTQYF. The CDR3 DNA sequence: TGTGCCAGCAGCACCAGGGGCAGCACAGATACGCAGTATTTT.

The chain has TRBV11-2 and TRBJ2-4; 8 bases align to TRBD1. CDR3 size: 12 residues. V lost 8 bases, J lost 9 bases, and 6 bases stayed unmatched. Per the germline V gene, CDR1 is SGHAT and CDR2 is FQNNGV. CDR3 amino acids: CASGPGQGIQYF. For the CDR3, the DNA is TGTGCCAGCGGCCCAGGACAGGGCATTCAGTACTTC.

The chain couples TRBV7-2 to TRBJ2-5; 8 bases align to TRBD2. V shed 4 bases, J shed 6 bases, and the junction held 4 bases outside the gene matches. This CDR3 comprises 13 residues. Germline CDR1 SGHTA, CDR2 FQGNSA. CDR3 nucleotide sequence: TGTGCCAGCAGCTGGGGACTAGGGAAGACCCAGTACTTC. Residues: CASSWGLGKTQYF.

The chain combines TRBV6-5 with TRBJ2-4; D gene unclear. Germline V gene data show CDR1 as MNHEY and CDR2 as SVGAGI. The CDR3 consists of 13 residues. Trimming pared 2 bases from V and 8 bases from J, leaving 10 bases between. The CDR3 region has the DNA TGTGCCAGCAGTTACCGGCACTTGGACATTCAGTACTTC. This sequence encodes CASSYRHLDIQYF.

The rearrangement uses TRBV3-1 (or the pseudogene TRBV3-2) and TRBJ2-7, with 7 bases that match TRBD2. Trimming took 4 bases from V and 4 from J; bases not matched to a gene: 10. This CDR3 contains 15 residues. From germline, CDR1 is LGHDT and CDR2 YNNKEL (reference sequence). The CDR3 loop is CASSPASGGSYEQYF. For the CDR3, the DNA is TGTGCCAGCAGCCCTGCAAGCGGCGGGAGTTACGAGCAGTACTTC.

The chain is built from TRBV15 and TRBJ1-2; D unclear. The CDR3 spans 16 residues. V lost 0 bases to trimming and J lost 7 bases, with 18 bases between them. Germline CDR1 LNHNV, CDR2 YYDKDF (reference sequence). CDR3 DNA sequence: TGTGCCACCAGCAGAGATGCGGCGGTTCAACTCGGTGGCTACACCTTC. Residues: CATSRDAAVQLGGYTF.